Sequencing of this T cell receptor (beta chain) was carried out in a study of cytomegalovirus exposure and HLA in healthy donors. About the research overall: In an earlier analysis, around 100 million unique TCR beta sequences were found from some 180 million T cells.

Study-level points and caveats: For TCR beta chains, V- and J-gene trimming was later linked to a missense DCLRE1C variant. Sequencing likely generated an artifact that appeared as a cluster of highly shared sequence variants. Rare TCR sequences dominated, though some public TCRs recurred in many donors.

Comment on this clone: Its antigen is unidentified.

The CDR3 is 15 amino acids. Germline CDR1 is SGHTA and CDR2 is FQGNSA. Deletions cut 1 base from V and 5 bases from J, with 15 bases between. 60 Vbeta and 13 Jbeta primers were used in PCR. Generated by immunoSEQ multiplex PCR, the TCRdb table keeps only in-frame clones and is missing some. Seen here are 130,000 or so clones, 61% observed once, and the top ten hold about 1.7%. The V and J genes are TRBV7-2 and TRBJ2-7, with a weak D call TRBD1 (6 bases). This TCR was recovered from a male donor in good health and CMV-seronegative. Sequencing used PBMCs. CDR3 residues: CASSLDATGFDEQYF. In nucleotides, the CDR3 is TGTGCCAGCAGCTTAGACGCGACAGGTTTCGACGAGCAGTACTTC.